This TCR beta chain is drawn from a study of HIV-infected children after antiretroviral therapy interruption. Overall study: In continuous treatment, analyzed samples were from weeks 0, 48 and 150.

This clonotype showed up many times. The treatment is: PENTA 11 planned treatment interruption arm or continuous ART arm. RNA-based 3' RACE libraries used unique molecular identifiers. Using its own MiXCR run on the 3' RACE reads, TCRdb lists one record per CDR3 protein. The sample lists about 7,300 distinct CDR3 sequences, more than 15% seen once, with approximately 13% in the top ten. Material: CD45RO+ CD8+ T cells from PBMCs, pooled from several time points, obtained from a donor given antiretroviral therapy, either interrupted or continuous. Subset described: memory CD8+ CD45RO+ CD45RA- T cells. The sequence derives from a pool of human donors with HIV.

CDR3 sequence reads: CASGLVPGVHTGELFF. As DNA, the CDR3 is TGTGCTAGTGGTTTGGTACCGGGAGTTCACACCGGGGAGCTGTTTTTT. This chain links TRBV12-5 with TRBJ2-2, with D tentatively TRBD2 (6 bases). The germline V and J ends were trimmed by 0 bases and 3 bases, with 11 bases remaining between them. The CDR3 extends over 16 amino acids. The germline gives CDR1 LGHNT, CDR2 FRNRAP.